This TCR beta chain stems from a study of cytomegalovirus exposure and HLA in healthy donors. With regard to this clone: The antigen is not known.

Study results and caveats: As a later analysis revealed, the rate of TCR association differed by HLA locus, with DRB1 most and HLA-C fewest. Most TCRs appeared rarely, but some public TCRs recurred in many donors.

CDR1 LNHDA and CDR2 SQIVND come from the germline V gene (reference sequence). The germline V and J ends were trimmed by 1 base and 7 bases, with 8 bases remaining between them. CDR3 length equals 14 residues. The PCR made use of 60 Vbeta and 13 Jbeta primers. Data came from immunoSEQ multiplex PCR; TCRdb stores just in-frame clones and leaves some out. The sample records some 150,000 clones, nearly 80% being singletons. The chain recombines TRBV19 with TRBJ1-6, with a possible D match to TRBD1 (5 bases). Sequencing input: PBMCs. The sequence derives from a man aged 18-30 years in good health and CMV-seropositive. In nucleotides, the CDR3 is TGTGCCAGTAGTATAGTACAGGACAATTCACCCCTCCACTTT. It encodes CASSIVQDNSPLHF. Drawing the rest from reference TRBV19 and TRBJ1-6, the complete variable domain is DGGITQSPKYLFRKEGQNVTLSCEQNLNHDAMYWYRQDPGQGLRLIYYSQIVNDFQKGDIAEGYSVSREKKESFPLTVTSAQKNPTAFYLCASSIVQDNSPLHFGNGTRLTVT.